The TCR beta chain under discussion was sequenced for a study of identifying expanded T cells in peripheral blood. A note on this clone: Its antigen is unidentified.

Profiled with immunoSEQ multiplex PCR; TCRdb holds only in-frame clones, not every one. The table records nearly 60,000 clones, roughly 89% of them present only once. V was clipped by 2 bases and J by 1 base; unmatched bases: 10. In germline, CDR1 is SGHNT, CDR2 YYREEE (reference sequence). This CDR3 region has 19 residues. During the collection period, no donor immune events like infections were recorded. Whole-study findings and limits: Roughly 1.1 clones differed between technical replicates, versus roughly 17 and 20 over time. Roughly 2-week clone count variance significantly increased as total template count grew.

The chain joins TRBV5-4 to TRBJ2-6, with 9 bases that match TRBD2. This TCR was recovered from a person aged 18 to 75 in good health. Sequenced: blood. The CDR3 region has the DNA TGTGCCAGCAGCTTCCCGGGCGGGAGGGCCCAGTCTGGGGCCAACGTCCTGACTTTC. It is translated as CASSFPGGRAQSGANVLTF.